This TCR beta chain comes out of a study of OX40 agonist ivuxolimab in advanced cancers. Germline assignment: CDR1 SGHTA and CDR2 FQGNSA. The CDR3 runs to 18 residues. Trimming left V 5 bases short and J 0 bases short, with 20 bases between. Blood sampling was done at baseline, cycle 4 day 1, and cycle 7 day 1. Comment on this clone: Antigen specificity is unknown.

Method: immunoSEQ multiplex PCR; TCRdb's copy keeps in-frame clones and lacks some. The repertoire holds roughly 35,000 clones, roughly 79% seen once, with about 19% in the top ten. Study-wide results and caveats: Also present in some nonresponders was a low level of normalized T-cell clonal expansion.

Source: CD4+ or CD8+ T cells sorted from blood, taken in a trial of the OX40 agonist ivuxolimab. The sequence came from an adult with an advanced solid tumor such as melanoma, head and neck, liver or kidney cancer. The V call is TRBV7-2, the J call TRBJ1-3; D unresolved. DNA of the CDR3: TGTGCCAGCAGCCAGTGGGGTCCTACCGCCAGCTCTGGAAACACCATATATTTT. Amino acids: CASSQWGPTASSGNTIYF.